This TCR beta chain was sequenced in a study of lymphopenia after photon versus proton radiotherapy. Study-level results: In patients who died, overall survival fell as post-nadir TCR diversity dropped more. Survival link was tested only in deceased patients; proton benefit remains a possibility. Relative stability marked proton patients; photon patients lost diversity and naive cells. After the lymphocyte nadir, photon-treated repertoires showed oligoclonal expansion, especially of CD8+ Temra cells.

V was pared by 8 bases and J by 7 bases, with 18 bases between. The CDR3 spans 13 residues. Germline lookup yields CDR1 MNHNS and CDR2 SASEGT. Method: immunoSEQ multiplex PCR; TCRdb's copy keeps in-frame clones and lacks some. The sample has some 70,000 clones; about 90% are singletons. Note on this clone: The antigen is undetermined.

The chain carries TRBV6-1 and TRBJ2-7, with D perhaps assigned TRBD1 or TRBD2 (6 bases each). The sample here was peripheral blood, taken from a patient treated with proton-based radiotherapy. This TCR was recovered from an elderly man with esophageal cancer. CDR3 amino acids: CASSFPGAGEQYF. The CDR3 DNA sequence: TGTGCCAGCTCATTCCCAGGGGCGGGGGAGCAGTACTTC.